The TCR beta chain under discussion was sequenced for a study of blood T cell repertoires in COVID-19. Study details: The analysed material was cDNA or gDNA that came from T cells, B-cell-depleted T cells, or PBMCs.

V was trimmed by 4 bases and J by 4 bases, leaving 14 bases between them. CDR1 and CDR2 (germline): SGHNT, YYREEE (reference sequence). The CDR3 runs 14 residues. TCRdb's table, derived via immunoSEQ multiplex PCR, lists solely in-frame clones and lacks some. The sample lists about 110,000 clones, approximately 80% seen once, with 16% in the top ten. The sequencing input was peripheral blood. The receptor's source is a woman in her fifties or sixties with acute or convalescent COVID-19. The rearrangement uses TRBV5-4 and TRBJ1-1, with D perhaps TRBD1 (5 bases). CDR3 sequence (DNA): TGTGCCAGCAGCATGATCCAGGGTGCCACTGAAGCTTTCTTT. Translating it yields CASSMIQGATEAFF.